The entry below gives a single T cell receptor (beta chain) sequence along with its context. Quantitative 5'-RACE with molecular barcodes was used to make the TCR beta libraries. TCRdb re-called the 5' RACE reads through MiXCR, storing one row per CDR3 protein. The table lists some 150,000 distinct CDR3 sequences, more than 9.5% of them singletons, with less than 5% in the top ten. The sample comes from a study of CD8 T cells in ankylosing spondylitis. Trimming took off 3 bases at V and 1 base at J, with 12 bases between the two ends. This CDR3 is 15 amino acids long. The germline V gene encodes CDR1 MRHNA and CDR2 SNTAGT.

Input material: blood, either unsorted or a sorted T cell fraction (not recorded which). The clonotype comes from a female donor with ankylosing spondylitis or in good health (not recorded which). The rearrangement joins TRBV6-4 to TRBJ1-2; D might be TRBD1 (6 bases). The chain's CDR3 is CASSEGTGSNYGYTF. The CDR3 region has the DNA TGTGCCAGCAGTGAAGGAACAGGGAGTAACTATGGCTACACCTTC.